This entry lists 15 T cell receptor beta chains sequenced from one sample in a study of blood T cells in healthy people across ages (dated by TCRdb to 2014 to 2015). Libraries came from 5' RACE. The instrument was an Illumina HiSeq 2500. The second PCR ran for about 6 to 11 cycles and used a J-beta primer mix along with a sample-barcoded 5' primer. TCRdb trimmed the raw reads at Q25, called clones with MiXCR and kept productive beta chains. For every CDR3 protein sequence, its rows merge into one entry that carries the most common genes and DNA. For this sample there are 650,000 to 800,000 distinct CDR3 sequences; over 40% appear just once. 13% of the sample goes to the ten largest clones. Sequencing used blood. These receptors all come from a woman of 80 years or more in good health.

The CDR3 DNA sequence: TGTGCCAGCAGCAATGGAGCGACAGGGCTAATCGGGACCCAGTACTTC. Residues: CASSNGATGLIGTQYF. The chain carries TRBV11-1 and TRBJ2-5, with 7 bases identical to TRBD1. Losses at the gene ends were 5 bases for V and 7 bases for J; bases not matched to a gene: 16. Looked up from germline, CDR1 is SGHAT and CDR2 is FQDESV (reference sequence). CDR3 length: 16 residues.

A single count supports this clonotype. A much larger clone is a single base away; this may be a read error. V and J are TRBV28 and TRBJ2-5, with a tentative D call TRBD2 (7 bases). The DNA end favors TRBJ2-4, so the J call may be wrong. Germline assignment: CDR1 MDHEN and CDR2 SYDVKM. This CDR3 is built from 17 residues. This chain's CDR3 is CASSLEGYRGGSDIQYF. CDR3 DNA sequence: TGTGCCAGCAGTTTAGAAGGGTATAGGGGGGGTTCTGACATTCAGTACTTC.

The chain is built from TRBV20-1 and TRBJ2-2; 11 bases map to TRBD2. Trimming cost V 5 bases and J 3 bases; bases outside gene matches: 8. Germline V gene lookup returns CDR1 DFQATT and CDR2 SNEGSKA (reference sequence). The CDR3 is 16 residues long. In DNA, the CDR3 is TGCAGTGCTCCCCCTAGCGGGAGGCCATACACCGGGGAGCTGTTTTTT. Its translation: CSAPPSGRPYTGELFF.

This clonotype was observed many times. The V gene is TRBV3-1, the J gene TRBJ2-5, with a tentative D call TRBD2 (5 bases). The CDR3 totals 14 residues. Germline lookup yields CDR1 LGHDT and CDR2 YNNKEL (reference sequence). Trimming removed 1 base from V and 3 bases from J, with 9 bases in between. The CDR3 loop reads CASSQVMREETQYF. The CDR3, as DNA: TGTGCCAGCAGCCAAGTTATGCGGGAAGAGACCCAGTACTTC.

This sequence joins TRBV20-1 and TRBJ2-3; 7 bases agree with TRBD2. The CDR3 spans 14 residues. V shed 8 bases, J shed 7 bases, and the junction held 15 bases outside the gene matches. The germline V gene encodes CDR1 DFQATT and CDR2 SNEGSKA (reference sequence). The CDR3 sequence is CSPALADGTYTQYF. The CDR3 bases are TGCAGTCCGGCGCTAGCGGACGGAACCTATACGCAGTATTTT.

The chain is built from TRBV10-3 and TRBJ1-6; D is perhaps TRBD1 (6 bases). CDR3 length equals 15 residues. The V gene's germline CDR1 is ENHRY and CDR2 SYGVKD. Trimming left V 4 bases short and J 7 bases short, with 14 bases between. CDR3 in DNA: TGTGCCATCAGTGCTGGGGGCGGGTCGAATTCACCCCTCCACTTT. This gives the protein CAISAGGGSNSPLHF.

V and J are TRBV5-5 and TRBJ1-2; TRBD1 matches 9 bases. V lost 4 bases to trimming and J lost 7 bases; unmatched junction nucleotides: 8. The CDR3 runs 14 residues. Germline CDR1 reads SGHKS; CDR2 reads YYEKEE (reference sequence). The CDR3 spells CASSEDRGVFGYTF. CDR3 in DNA: TGTGCCAGCAGCGAGGACAGGGGAGTATTTGGCTACACCTTC.

The rearrangement joins TRBV20-1 to TRBJ1-1, with 10 bases matching TRBD1. The CDR3 has 14 amino acids. CDR1 DFQATT and CDR2 SNEGSKA come from the germline V gene (reference sequence). Germline trimming cut 5 bases from V and 7 bases from J; bases unmatched to any gene: 10. For the CDR3, the DNA is TGCAGTGCTCGCCGCCGGGACAGGGGACTTGAAGCTTTCTTT. It is translated as CSARRRDRGLEAFF.

The chain employs TRBV25-1 and TRBJ2-4, with 7 bases that match TRBD1. The J call is in doubt because the DNA end fits TRBJ2-7 better. Looked up from germline, CDR1 is MGHDK and CDR2 is SYGVNS. CDR3 length: 14 residues. As DNA, the CDR3 is TGTGCCAGCAGTGAGAGGGACAGTGGGTACGAGCAGTACTTC. It codes for CASSERDSGYEQYF.

The chain links TRBV15 to TRBJ1-1, with a tentative D call TRBD1 (5 bases). Germline assignment: CDR1 LNHNV and CDR2 YYDKDF (reference sequence). The ends were cut back, 1 base at V and 1 base at J, with 13 bases in the middle. The CDR3 contains 16 residues. Here the CDR3 reads CATSRGPGTENTEAFF. CDR3 DNA: TGTGCCACCAGCAGAGGACCCGGGACGGAGAACACTGAAGCTTTCTTT.

This chain connects TRBV5-1 to TRBJ2-1, with D possibly being TRBD1 or TRBD2 (5 bases each). The germline gives CDR1 SGHRS, CDR2 YFSETQ. The CDR3 sequence is 16 residues long. V lost 4 bases, J lost 3 bases, and 17 bases lay in between. CDR3 nucleotide sequence: TGCGCCAGCAGCCCAAGGGACCGAAACCGCTACAATGAGCAGTTCTTC. This sequence encodes CASSPRDRNRYNEQFF.

The gene calls are TRBV7-9 and TRBJ1-2; no reliable D call. Germline V gene lookup returns CDR1 SEHNR and CDR2 FQNEAQ (reference sequence). The CDR3 spans 11 residues. The germline V and J ends were trimmed by 10 bases and 8 bases, with 14 bases remaining between them. The CDR3 protein is CATNQQPGYTF. Written as DNA, the CDR3 is TGTGCCACCAATCAGCAGCCCGGCTACACCTTC.

The chain combines TRBV12-3 or TRBV12-4 with TRBJ2-7; the match to TRBD2 covers 10 bases. Losses at the gene ends were 7 bases for V and 5 bases for J; bases not matched to a gene: 8. The CDR3 length is 14 residues. The CDR3 DNA reads TGTGCCAGCACCGAAAGCGGGAGGGCCCACGAGCAGTACTTC. Protein: CASTESGRAHEQYF.

As concerns this clonotype: A much bigger clone sits one base away, suggesting this may be a read error. The chain uses TRBV2 and TRBJ2-1, with D tentatively TRBD2 (6 bases). Trimming removed 5 bases from V and 4 bases from J, with 18 bases in between. Germline CDR1 SNHLY, CDR2 FYNNEI. There are 16 residues in the CDR3. The CDR3 DNA reads TGTGCCAGCAGTAATGGGACTGCCCCGGTATACAATGAGCAGTTCTTC. Translated, it gives CASSNGTAPVYNEQFF.

The table lists this clonotype with many counts. This chain links TRBV10-3 with TRBJ1-5; D may be TRBD1 (5 bases). The CDR3 is 14 residues long. V was trimmed by 5 bases and J by 11 bases, leaving 19 bases between them. Germline loops: CDR1 ENHRY, CDR2 SYGVKD. The CDR3 loop reads CAISSRDGVSAQHF. The CDR3 DNA sequence: TGTGCCATCAGTAGTCGGGACGGCGTTTCAGCCCAGCATTTT.